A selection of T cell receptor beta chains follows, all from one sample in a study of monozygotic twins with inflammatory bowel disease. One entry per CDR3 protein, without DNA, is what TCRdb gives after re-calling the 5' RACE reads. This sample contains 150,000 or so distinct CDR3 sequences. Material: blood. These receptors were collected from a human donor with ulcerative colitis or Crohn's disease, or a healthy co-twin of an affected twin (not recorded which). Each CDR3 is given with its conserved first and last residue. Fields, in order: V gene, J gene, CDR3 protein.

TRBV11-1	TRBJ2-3	CASSFPRISTGERPDTQYF
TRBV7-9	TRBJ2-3	CASSLKSGGPGDTQYF
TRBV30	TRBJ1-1	CAWSEIRATEAFF
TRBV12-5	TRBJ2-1	CASGLVQNEQFF
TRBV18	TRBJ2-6	CASSPPTIFSGANVLTF
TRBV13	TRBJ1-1	CASSQGPTEAFF
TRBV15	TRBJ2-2	CATSRGNRDPGELFF
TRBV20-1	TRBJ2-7	CSAIPGTTDRQYF
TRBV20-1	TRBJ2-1	CSVWDLYNEQFF
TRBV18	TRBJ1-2	CASSPGQGGYGYTF